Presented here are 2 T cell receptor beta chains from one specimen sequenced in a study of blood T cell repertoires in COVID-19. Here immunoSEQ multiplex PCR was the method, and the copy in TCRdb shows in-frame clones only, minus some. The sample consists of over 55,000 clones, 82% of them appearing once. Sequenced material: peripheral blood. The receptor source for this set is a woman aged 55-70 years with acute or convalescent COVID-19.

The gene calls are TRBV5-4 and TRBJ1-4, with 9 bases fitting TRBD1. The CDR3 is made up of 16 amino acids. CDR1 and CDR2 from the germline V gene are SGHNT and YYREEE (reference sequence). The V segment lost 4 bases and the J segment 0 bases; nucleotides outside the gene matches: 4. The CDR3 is CASSHTGGPTNEKLFF. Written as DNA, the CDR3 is TGTGCCAGCAGCCATACAGGGGGCCCAACTAATGAAAAACTGTTTTTT.

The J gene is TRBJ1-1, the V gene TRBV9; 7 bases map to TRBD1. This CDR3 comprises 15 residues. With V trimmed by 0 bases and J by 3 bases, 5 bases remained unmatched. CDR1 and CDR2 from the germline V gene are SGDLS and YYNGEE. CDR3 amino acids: CASSVGAGGDTEAFF. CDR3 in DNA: TGTGCCAGCAGCGTAGGGGCAGGGGGTGACACTGAAGCTTTCTTT.